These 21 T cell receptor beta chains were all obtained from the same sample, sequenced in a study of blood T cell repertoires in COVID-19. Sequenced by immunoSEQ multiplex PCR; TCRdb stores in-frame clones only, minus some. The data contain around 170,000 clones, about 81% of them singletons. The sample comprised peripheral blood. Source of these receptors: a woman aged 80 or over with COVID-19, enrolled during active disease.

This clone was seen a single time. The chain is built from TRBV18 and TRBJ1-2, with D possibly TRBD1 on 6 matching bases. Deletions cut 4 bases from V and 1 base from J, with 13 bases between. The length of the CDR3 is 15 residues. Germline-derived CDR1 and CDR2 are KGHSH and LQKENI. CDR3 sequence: CASSLRQEVNYGYTF. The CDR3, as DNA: TGTGCCAGCTCACTTCGACAGGAGGTTAACTATGGCTACACCTTC.

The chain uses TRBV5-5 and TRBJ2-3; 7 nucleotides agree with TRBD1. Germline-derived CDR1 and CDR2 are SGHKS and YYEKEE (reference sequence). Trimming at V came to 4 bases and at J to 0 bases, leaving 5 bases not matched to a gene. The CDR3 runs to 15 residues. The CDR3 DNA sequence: TGTGCCAGCAGCCCGGGACAGCCTAGCACAGATACGCAGTATTTT. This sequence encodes CASSPGQPSTDTQYF. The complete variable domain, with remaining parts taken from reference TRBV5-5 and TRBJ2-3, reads DAGVTQSPTHLIKTRGQQVTLRCSPISGHKSVSWYQQVLGQGPQFIFQYYEKEERGRGNFPDRFSARQFPNYSSELNVNALLLGDSALYLCASSPGQPSTDTQYFGPGTRLTVL.

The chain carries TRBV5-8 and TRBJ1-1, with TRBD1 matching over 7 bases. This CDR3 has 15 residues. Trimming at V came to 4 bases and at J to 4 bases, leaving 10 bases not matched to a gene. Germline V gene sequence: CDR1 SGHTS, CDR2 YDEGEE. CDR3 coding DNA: TGTGCCAGCAGCATCGGCAGGGGGTGGGGCACTGAAGCTTTCTTT. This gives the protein CASSIGRGWGTEAFF.

The CDR3 is CATSRGGLAGVRYEQYF. The CDR3 DNA is TGTGCCACCAGCAGAGGGGGACTAGCGGGAGTGCGGTACGAGCAGTACTTC. This chain connects TRBV15 to TRBJ2-7; 14 bases align to TRBD2. The V and J ends lost 1 base and 4 bases, in that order; junction bases with no gene match: 6. The CDR3 extends over 17 amino acids. Germline CDR1 LNHNV, CDR2 YYDKDF (reference sequence). The full variable domain, its missing parts supplied by reference TRBV15 and TRBJ2-7, is DAMVIQNPRYQVTQFGKPVTLSCSQTLNHNVMYWYQQKSSQAPKLLFHYYDKDFNNEADTPDNFQSRRPNTSFCFLDIRSPGLGDTAMYLCATSRGGLAGVRYEQYFGPGTRLTVT.

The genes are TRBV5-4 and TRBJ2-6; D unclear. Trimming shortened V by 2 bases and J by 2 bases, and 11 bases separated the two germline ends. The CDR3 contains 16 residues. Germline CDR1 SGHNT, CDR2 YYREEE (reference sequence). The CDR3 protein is CASSFAIRTGANVLTF. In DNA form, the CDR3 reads TGTGCCAGCAGCTTTGCGATCAGGACTGGGGCCAACGTCCTGACTTTC.

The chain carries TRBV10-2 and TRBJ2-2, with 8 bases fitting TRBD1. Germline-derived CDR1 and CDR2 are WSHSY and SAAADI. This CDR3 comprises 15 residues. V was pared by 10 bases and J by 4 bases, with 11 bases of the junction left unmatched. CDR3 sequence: CATSRGRPVTGELFF. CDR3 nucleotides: TGCGCCACTTCCAGGGGGCGCCCCGTCACCGGGGAGCTGTTTTTT.

The CDR3, as DNA: TGTGCCACCAGCAGAACGGACAGGGGGTTTTCCTACGAGCAGTACTTC. This sequence encodes CATSRTDRGFSYEQYF. The rearrangement uses TRBV15 and TRBJ2-7; 10 nucleotides agree with TRBD1. The germline V gene has CDR1 LNHNV and CDR2 YYDKDF (reference sequence). V shed 2 bases and J 1 base; nucleotides not matched to a gene: 5. There are 16 residues in the CDR3.

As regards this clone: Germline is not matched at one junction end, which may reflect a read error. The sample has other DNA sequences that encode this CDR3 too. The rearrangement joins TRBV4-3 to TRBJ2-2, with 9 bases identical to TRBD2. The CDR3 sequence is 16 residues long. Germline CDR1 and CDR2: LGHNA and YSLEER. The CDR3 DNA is TGCGCCAGCAGCCAAGATTCACTAGCGGGCACCGGAGAGCTGTTTTTT. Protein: CASSQDSLAGTGELFF.

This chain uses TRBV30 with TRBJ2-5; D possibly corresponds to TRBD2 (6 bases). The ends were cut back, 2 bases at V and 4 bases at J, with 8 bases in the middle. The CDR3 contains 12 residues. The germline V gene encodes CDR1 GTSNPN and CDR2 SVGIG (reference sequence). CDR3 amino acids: CAWSMGGETQYF. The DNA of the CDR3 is TGTGCCTGGAGTATGGGGGGAGAGACCCAGTACTTC.

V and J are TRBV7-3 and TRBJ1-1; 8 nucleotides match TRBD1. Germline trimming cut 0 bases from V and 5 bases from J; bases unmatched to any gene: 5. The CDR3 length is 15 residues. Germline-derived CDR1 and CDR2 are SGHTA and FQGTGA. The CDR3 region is CASSLTGRGRTEAFF. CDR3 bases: TGTGCCAGCAGCTTAACCGGCAGGGGGCGGACTGAAGCTTTCTTT.

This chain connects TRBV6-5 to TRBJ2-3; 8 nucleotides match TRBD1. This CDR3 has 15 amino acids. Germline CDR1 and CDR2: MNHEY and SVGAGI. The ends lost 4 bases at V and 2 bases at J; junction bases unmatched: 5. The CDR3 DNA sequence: TGTGCCAGCAGTTGGCGACAGGGGAACACAGATACGCAGTATTTT. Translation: CASSWRQGNTDTQYF.

CDR3 amino acids: CASSSTSRGGGPPQHF. CDR3 bases: TGTGCCAGCAGTTCTACCTCCAGGGGCGGGGGTCCGCCCCAGCATTTT. The chain uses TRBV28 and TRBJ1-5; D is possibly TRBD1 (6 bases). The germline gives CDR1 MDHEN, CDR2 SYDVKM. The CDR3 spans 16 residues. The V and J ends lost 4 bases and 9 bases respectively, with 22 bases between them.

The CDR3 DNA reads as TGTGCCAGCAGCCAAGGGGCTAGCGGGGGGCAAGAGACCCAGTACTTC. The encoded protein is CASSQGASGGQETQYF. This chain uses TRBV3-1 (or the pseudogene TRBV3-2) with TRBJ2-5, with 11 bases identical to TRBD2. Germline-derived CDR1 and CDR2 are LGHDT and YNNKEL (reference sequence). This CDR3 has 16 amino acids. Trimming at V came to 1 base and at J to 2 bases, leaving 3 bases not matched to a gene.

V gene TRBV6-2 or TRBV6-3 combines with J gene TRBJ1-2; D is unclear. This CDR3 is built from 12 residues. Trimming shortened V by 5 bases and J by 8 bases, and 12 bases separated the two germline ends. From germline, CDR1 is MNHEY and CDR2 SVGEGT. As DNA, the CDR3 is TGTGCCAGCAGTCTCACAGTCCAAGGCTACACCTTC. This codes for CASSLTVQGYTF.

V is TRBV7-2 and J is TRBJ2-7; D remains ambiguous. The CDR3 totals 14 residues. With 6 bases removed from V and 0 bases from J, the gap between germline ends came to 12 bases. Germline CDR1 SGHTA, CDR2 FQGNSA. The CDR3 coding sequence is TGTGCCAGCAGACCCTCGACGGGCTCCTACGAGCAGTACTTC. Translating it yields CASRPSTGSYEQYF. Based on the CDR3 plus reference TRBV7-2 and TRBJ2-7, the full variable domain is GAGVSQSPSNKVTEKGKDVELRCDPISGHTALYWYRQSLGQGLEFLIYFQGNSAPDKSGLPSDRFSAERTGGSVSTLTIQRTQQEDSAVYLCASRPSTGSYEQYFGPGTRLTVT.

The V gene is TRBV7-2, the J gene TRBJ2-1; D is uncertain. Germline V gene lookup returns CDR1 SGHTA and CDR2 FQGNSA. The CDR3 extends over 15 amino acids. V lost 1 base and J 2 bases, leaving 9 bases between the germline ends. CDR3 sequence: CASSLGPATYNEQFF. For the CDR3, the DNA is TGTGCCAGCAGCTTAGGGCCAGCGACCTACAATGAGCAGTTCTTC.

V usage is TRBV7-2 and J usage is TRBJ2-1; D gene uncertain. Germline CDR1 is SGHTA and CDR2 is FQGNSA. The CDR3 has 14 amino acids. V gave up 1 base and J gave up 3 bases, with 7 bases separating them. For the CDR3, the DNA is TGTGCCAGCAGCTTAGGCGACATCTACAATGAGCAGTTCTTC. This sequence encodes CASSLGDIYNEQFF.

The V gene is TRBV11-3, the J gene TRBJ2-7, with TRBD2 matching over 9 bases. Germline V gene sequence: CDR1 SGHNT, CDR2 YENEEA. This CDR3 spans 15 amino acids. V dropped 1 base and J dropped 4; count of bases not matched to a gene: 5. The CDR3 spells CASSLVGLAGYEQYF. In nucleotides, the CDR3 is TGTGCCAGCAGCTTAGTTGGTCTAGCGGGGTACGAGCAGTACTTC.

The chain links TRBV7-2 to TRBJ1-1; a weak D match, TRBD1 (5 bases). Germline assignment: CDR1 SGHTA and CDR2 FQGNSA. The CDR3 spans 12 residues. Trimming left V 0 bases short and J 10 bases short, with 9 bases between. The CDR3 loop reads CASSLAGGVAFF. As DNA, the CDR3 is TGTGCCAGCAGCTTAGCGGGGGGGGTAGCTTTCTTT.

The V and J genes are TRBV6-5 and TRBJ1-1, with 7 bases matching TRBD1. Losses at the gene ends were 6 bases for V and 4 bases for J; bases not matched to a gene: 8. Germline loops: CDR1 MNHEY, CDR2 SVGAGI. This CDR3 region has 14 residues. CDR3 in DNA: TGTGCCAGCAGGTTACAGGGGCCGGGCACTGAAGCTTTCTTT. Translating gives CASRLQGPGTEAFF.

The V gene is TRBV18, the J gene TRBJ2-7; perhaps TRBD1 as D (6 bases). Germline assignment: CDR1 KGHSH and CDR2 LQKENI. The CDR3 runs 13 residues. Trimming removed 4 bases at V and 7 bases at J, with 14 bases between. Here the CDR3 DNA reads TGTGCCAGCTCACAACGACAGGTGGAAGAGCAGTACTTC. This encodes CASSQRQVEEQYF.